This entry features one TCR beta chain sequence. The extraction recovered at least 5 micrograms of total RNA per sample. This sample is drawn from a study of blood T cells in healthy people across ages. The CDR3 length is 16 residues. Trimming removed 5 bases at V and 4 bases at J, with 17 bases between. Germline assignment: CDR1 SNHLY and CDR2 FYNNEI. Next came a second PCR, run for roughly 6 to 11 cycles, which used a sample-barcoded 5' primer along with a J-beta primer mix. Each cDNA molecule received a tag from a template-switch adaptor that had 12 random nucleotides. TCRdb reprocessed the 5' RACE reads via MiXCR and lists one record per CDR3 protein. The data show hundreds of thousands of distinct CDR3 sequences, roughly 50% seen once.

The chain uses TRBV2 and TRBJ2-2, with D tentatively TRBD1 or TRBD2 (5 bases each). What was sequenced was blood. The source of this sequence is a man aged 55 to 70 in good health. CDR3 region: CASSPWDVQGTGELFF. The CDR3 DNA is TGTGCCAGCAGTCCATGGGACGTTCAGGGCACCGGGGAGCTGTTTTTT.